The present entry profiles one TCR beta chain with its context. Its target is not known. Looked up from germline, CDR1 is SGHTA and CDR2 is FQGNSA. This CDR3 region has 15 residues. V was pared by 1 base and J by 2 bases, with 4 bases of the junction left unmatched. Unique molecular identifiers were carried by the TCR beta cDNA libraries. TCRdb re-called the PCR reads with MiXCR, one entry per CDR3 protein. The sample holds approximately 250,000 distinct CDR3 sequences, approximately 34% seen once. The data were obtained in a study of post-analysis software for immune sequencing data. The overall study: Relapsing-remitting, secondary progressive and progressive-relapsing courses of multiple sclerosis were included.

Points from the study as a whole: Patients had higher frequencies than controls of five or six TRBV segments, including TRBV5-6, TRBV5-1 and TRBV20-1.

This TCR came from a girl aged 5 to 17 with multiple sclerosis. Sequencing used blood. V gene TRBV7-2 combines with J gene TRBJ2-7, with 8 nucleotides matching TRBD2. CDR3 residues: CASSLEGLVAYEQYF. CDR3 DNA: TGTGCCAGCAGCTTAGAGGGACTAGTGGCCTACGAGCAGTACTTC.